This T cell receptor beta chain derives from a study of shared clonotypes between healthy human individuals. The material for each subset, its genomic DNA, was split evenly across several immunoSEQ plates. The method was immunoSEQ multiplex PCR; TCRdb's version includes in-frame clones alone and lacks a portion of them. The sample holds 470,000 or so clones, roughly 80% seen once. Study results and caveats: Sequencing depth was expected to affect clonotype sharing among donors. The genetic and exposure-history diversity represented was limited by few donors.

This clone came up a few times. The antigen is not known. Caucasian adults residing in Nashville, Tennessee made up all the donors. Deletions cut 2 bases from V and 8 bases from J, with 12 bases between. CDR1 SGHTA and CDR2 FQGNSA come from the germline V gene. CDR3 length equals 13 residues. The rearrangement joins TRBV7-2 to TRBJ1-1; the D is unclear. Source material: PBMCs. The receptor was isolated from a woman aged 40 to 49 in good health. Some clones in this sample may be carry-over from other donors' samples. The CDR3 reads CASSLLVNREAFF. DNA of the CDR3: TGTGCCAGCAGCTTACTGGTAAACCGGGAAGCTTTCTTT.